These T cell receptor beta chains were read from a single sample in a study of CD8 T cells in ankylosing spondylitis. MiXCR was run by TCRdb on the 5' RACE reads, yielding one entry per CDR3 protein. Of 500,000 to 650,000 distinct CDR3 sequences in the sample, roughly 5% were seen once. The specimen sequenced was blood, either unsorted or a sorted T cell fraction (not recorded which). These receptors were collected from a male donor with ankylosing spondylitis. CDR3s include the opening cysteine and the closing phenylalanine or tryptophan. A D gene is named only where the DNA matches it firmly. Only some rows state a clone size, as once, few, many or a class for expanded clones.

D | J | V | size | CDR3 | DNA
TRBD2 | TRBJ2-1 | TRBV20-1 | many | CSTRTSGFSYNEQFF | TGCAGTACACGGACTAGCGGTTTTTCCTACAATGAGCAGTTCTTC
TRBD2 | TRBJ2-2 | TRBV12-3/TRBV12-4 | many | CASSLPVLAGAGELFF | TGTGCCAGCAGTTTACCCGTACTAGCGGGAGCCGGGGAGCTGTTTTTT
TRBD1 | TRBJ1-1 | TRBV4-3 | few | CASSSDRARTEAFF | TGCGCCAGCAGCTCCGACAGGGCTCGAACTGAAGCTTTCTTT
. | TRBJ1-1 | TRBV28 | many | CASSLPTPENTEAFF | TGTGCCAGCAGCCTCCCAACGCCGGAGAACACTGAAGCTTTCTTT
. | TRBJ2-5 | TRBV7-9 | many | CATTGMGETQYF | TGTGCCACCACAGGGATGGGAGAGACCCAGTACTTC
. | TRBJ1-1 | TRBV6-5 | many | CASSYSHRNNEAFF | TGTGCCAGCAGTTACTCGCACAGGAACAATGAAGCTTTCTTT
TRBD2 | TRBJ2-1 | TRBV6-1 | . | CASSTSSGRMYNEQFF | TGTGCCAGCAGTACCTCTAGCGGGAGGATGTACAATGAGCAGTTCTTC
. | TRBJ2-1 | TRBV6-2/TRBV6-3 | many | CASSSRVFGNEQFF | TGTGCCAGCAGTTCCAGGGTGTTTGGGAATGAGCAGTTCTTC
. | TRBJ2-1 | TRBV20-1 | . | CSARDLGQPLREQFF | TGCAGTGCTAGAGATCTAGGACAACCCTTACGCGAGCAGTTCTTC
. | TRBJ2-7 | TRBV12-3/TRBV12-4 | many | CASSLKVSHEQYF | TGTGCCAGCAGTTTAAAGGTTTCCCACGAGCAGTACTTC
. | TRBJ2-4 | TRBV28 | few | CASSPIPYLTHIQYF | TGTGCCAGCAGTCCCATCCCCTATCTAACTCACATTCAGTACTTC
. | TRBJ2-7 | TRBV12-3/TRBV12-4 | . | CASTSGNEQYF | TGTGCCAGCACCTCGGGTAACGAGCAGTACTTC
TRBD1 | TRBJ2-1 | TRBV4-2 | many | CASSQSRQGNEQFF | TGTGCCAGCAGCCAATCCAGACAGGGCAATGAGCAGTTCTTC
TRBD1 | TRBJ1-4 | TRBV6-1 | many | CASRPGTGGEKLFF | TGTGCCAGCAGACCCGGGACAGGGGGCGAAAAACTGTTTTTT
. | TRBJ1-2 | TRBV4-3 | many | CASSQDQGSYYGYTF | TGCGCCAGCAGCCAAGATCAGGGCTCCTACTATGGCTACACCTTC
TRBD1 | TRBJ2-2 | TRBV7-3 | many | CASSPGTGFGELFF | TGTGCCAGCAGCCCCGGGACAGGGTTCGGGGAGCTGTTTTTT
TRBD1 | TRBJ1-3 | TRBV5-1 | many | CASSLESGDRGRNTIYF | TGCGCCAGCAGCTTGGAGAGTGGGGACAGGGGAAGAAACACCATATATTTT
TRBD1 | TRBJ2-7 | TRBV4-1 | . | CASSQAVQGTGLYEQYF | TGCGCCAGCAGCCAAGCCGTGCAGGGGACAGGGCTCTACGAGCAGTACTTC
. | TRBJ2-3 | TRBV29-1 | many | CSVSRQGGGTDTQYF | TGCAGCGTTTCTCGCCAGGGGGGCGGCACAGATACGCAGTATTTT
. | TRBJ1-1 | TRBV5-1 | many | CASSLRSGETEAFF | TGCGCCAGCAGCTTGCGGTCCGGGGAGACTGAAGCTTTCTTT
. | TRBJ2-2 | TRBV5-1 | many | CASSLVGWSTGELFF | TGCGCCAGCAGCTTGGTGGGATGGAGCACCGGGGAGCTGTTTTTT
. | TRBJ2-7 | TRBV28 | . | CASSSGGTVTSYEQYF | TGTGCCAGCAGTTCCGGGGGGACAGTCACCTCCTACGAGCAGTACTTC
. | TRBJ1-1 | TRBV7-2 | many | CASSLRTANTEAFF | TGTGCCAGCAGCTTAAGGACAGCGAACACTGAAGCTTTCTTT
. | TRBJ2-2 | TRBV5-1 | many | CASSFPGGGNTGELFF | TGCGCCAGCAGCTTTCCCGGGGGCGGGAACACCGGGGAGCTGTTTTTT
TRBD2 | TRBJ2-7 | TRBV5-5 | . | CASSPIAGAYEQYF | TGTGCCAGCAGCCCAATAGCGGGGGCCTACGAGCAGTACTTC
. | TRBJ2-3 | TRBV4-1 | many | CASSQDRTQYF | TGCGCCAGCAGCCAAGATAGAACGCAGTATTTT
TRBD2 | TRBJ2-2 | TRBV10-2 | many | CASSGGLAGVHTGELFF | TGCGCCAGCAGTGGTGGTCTAGCGGGAGTTCACACCGGGGAGCTGTTTTTT
. | TRBJ1-2 | TRBV9 | many | CASQGNGYTF | TGTGCCAGCCAGGGAAATGGCTACACCTTC
. | TRBJ1-5 | TRBV20-1 | . | CSARASREVQPQHF | TGCAGTGCTAGAGCGAGCAGGGAGGTACAGCCCCAGCATTTT
. | TRBJ2-1 | TRBV4-3 | many | CASSQEHGIGSYNEQFF | TGCGCCAGCAGCCAAGAACACGGGATAGGCTCCTACAATGAGCAGTTCTTC
. | TRBJ1-4 | TRBV10-3 | . | CAIREGGTNEKLFF | TGTGCCATCAGGGAGGGGGGCACCAATGAAAAACTGTTTTTT
TRBD1 | TRBJ1-1 | TRBV4-3 | many | CASSRGTGGRTEAFF | TGCGCCAGCAGCCGCGGAACAGGGGGTAGGACTGAAGCTTTCTTT
. | TRBJ1-1 | TRBV20-1 | few | CSASFQRGTEAFF | TGCAGTGCTAGCTTCCAGCGGGGGACTGAAGCTTTCTTT
TRBD2 | TRBJ2-5 | TRBV7-2 | many | CASSLGVTGGRGTQYF | TGTGCCAGCAGCTTAGGAGTGACGGGGGGACGGGGGACCCAGTACTTC